A selection of T cell receptor beta chains follows, all from one sample in a study of blood T cells in healthy people across ages. TCRdb re-derived calls from the 5' RACE reads in MiXCR, one entry per CDR3 protein. The sample yields around 1,500,000 distinct CDR3 sequences, roughly 40% seen once. Sequencing was carried out using blood. Source of these receptors: a young woman in good health. The CDR3 runs from the conserved cysteine through the conserved F or W. D genes are given only for firm matches. Size is stated for part of the rows, as once, few or many counts, or as a class when the clone is expanded.

j_call: TRBJ2-7
v_call: TRBV12-3/TRBV12-4
d_call: .
clone_size: many
cdr3_aa: CASSPPGILIYEQYF
cdr3_nt: TGTGCCAGCAGCCCACCCGGGATCCTCATATACGAGCAGTACTTC

j_call: TRBJ2-1
v_call: TRBV10-2
d_call: .
clone_size: .
cdr3_aa: CASKQGVYGEQFF
cdr3_nt: TGCGCCAGCAAACAGGGCGTATATGGTGAGCAGTTCTTC

j_call: TRBJ2-2
v_call: TRBV3-1
d_call: .
clone_size: once
cdr3_aa: CASGVNRDTTPPGELFF
cdr3_nt: TGTGCCAGCGGCGTTAACCGGGACACCACCCCCCCCGGGGAGCTGTTTTTT

j_call: TRBJ2-2
v_call: TRBV27
d_call: TRBD2
clone_size: .
cdr3_aa: CASTLGIAGTGELFF
cdr3_nt: TGTGCCAGCACCCTGGGAATAGCGGGCACCGGGGAGCTGTTTTTT

j_call: TRBJ2-7
v_call: TRBV4-1
d_call: .
clone_size: once
cdr3_aa: CASRPGLYNEQYF
cdr3_nt: TGCGCCAGCAGGCCGGGGTTGTACAATGAGCAGTACTTC

j_call: TRBJ2-1
v_call: TRBV30
d_call: .
clone_size: few
cdr3_aa: CAWSAGHLDEQFF
cdr3_nt: TGTGCCTGGAGTGCCGGCCACTTAGACGAGCAGTTCTTC

j_call: TRBJ1-2
v_call: TRBV6-1
d_call: TRBD1
clone_size: few
cdr3_aa: CASSQQGQEYGYTF
cdr3_nt: TGTGCCAGCAGTCAACAGGGACAGGAGTATGGCTACACCTTC

j_call: TRBJ2-1
v_call: TRBV15
d_call: .
clone_size: .
cdr3_aa: CATSRDLGGNEQFF
cdr3_nt: TGTGCCACCAGCAGAGATTTAGGAGGGAACGAGCAGTTCTTC

j_call: TRBJ2-7
v_call: TRBV6-5
d_call: TRBD1
clone_size: .
cdr3_aa: CASSYRRDRGTYEQYF
cdr3_nt: TGTGCCAGCAGTTACCGACGGGACAGGGGGACCTACGAGCAGTACTTC

j_call: TRBJ2-1
v_call: TRBV2
d_call: TRBD2
clone_size: .
cdr3_aa: CATTDREGNEQFF
cdr3_nt: TGTGCCACGACAGACCGGGAGGGCAATGAGCAGTTCTTC

j_call: TRBJ1-1
v_call: TRBV7-8
d_call: .
clone_size: .
cdr3_aa: CASSPSGAEKAFF
cdr3_nt: TGTGCCAGCAGCCCCAGCGGGGCAGAAAAAGCTTTCTTT

j_call: TRBJ1-2
v_call: TRBV7-9
d_call: TRBD1
clone_size: .
cdr3_aa: CASSWDQGVHGYTF
cdr3_nt: TGTGCCAGCAGCTGGGACCAGGGGGTCCATGGCTACACCTTC

j_call: TRBJ2-3
v_call: TRBV6-4
d_call: TRBD2
clone_size: few
cdr3_aa: CASSQRGGPDTQYF
cdr3_nt: TGTGCCAGCAGTCAGCGGGGGGGCCCGGATACGCAGTATTTT

j_call: TRBJ2-3
v_call: TRBV5-8
d_call: TRBD2
clone_size: few
cdr3_aa: CASSPFGTSGSTDTQYF
cdr3_nt: TGTGCCAGCAGCCCGTTTGGGACTAGCGGATCCACAGATACGCAGTATTTT

j_call: TRBJ2-7
v_call: TRBV25-1
d_call: .
clone_size: .
cdr3_aa: CASSEKSMDNEQYF
cdr3_nt: TGTGCCAGCAGTGAGAAGTCCATGGACAATGAGCAGTACTTC